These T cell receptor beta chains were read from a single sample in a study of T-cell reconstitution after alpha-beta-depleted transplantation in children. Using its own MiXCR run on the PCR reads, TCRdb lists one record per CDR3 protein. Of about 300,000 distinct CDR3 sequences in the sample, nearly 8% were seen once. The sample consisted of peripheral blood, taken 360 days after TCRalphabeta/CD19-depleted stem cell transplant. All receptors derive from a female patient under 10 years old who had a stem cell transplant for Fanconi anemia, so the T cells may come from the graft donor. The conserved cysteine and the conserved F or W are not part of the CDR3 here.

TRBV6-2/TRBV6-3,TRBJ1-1,ASIALGQGPSEAF
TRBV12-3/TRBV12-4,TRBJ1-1,ASQGVNTEAF
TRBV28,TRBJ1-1,ASSPHRGLGFMNTEAF
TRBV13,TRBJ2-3,ASSVASDTQY
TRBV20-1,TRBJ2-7,SADETGLSYEQY
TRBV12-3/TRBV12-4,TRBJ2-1,ASSFSSRGAIDNEQF
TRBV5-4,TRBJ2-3,ASSLGPITDTQY
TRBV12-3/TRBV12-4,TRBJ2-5,ASSFEGWETQY
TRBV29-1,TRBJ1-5,SVAHGADQPQH
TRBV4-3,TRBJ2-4,ASSQRALEGDIQY
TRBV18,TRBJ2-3,ASSPPGTPTSTDTQY
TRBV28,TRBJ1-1,ASRYSTGFPNTEAF
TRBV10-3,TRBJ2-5,AISLAGVGETQY
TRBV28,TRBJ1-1,ASGGQILNTEAF
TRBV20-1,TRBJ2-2,SARVSGGETTGELF
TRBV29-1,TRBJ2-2,SVEPTTGDPNTGELF
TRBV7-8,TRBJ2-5,ASSQKLRETQY
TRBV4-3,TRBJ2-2,ASSQVVGGELF
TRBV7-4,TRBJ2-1,ASCLGFIAGVGDEQF
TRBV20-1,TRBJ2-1,SAPRLAGGVSGNEQF
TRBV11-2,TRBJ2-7,ASSLLNEQY
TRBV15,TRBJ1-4,ATSRVGVLSEKLF
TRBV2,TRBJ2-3,ASRRLAMEGTDTQY
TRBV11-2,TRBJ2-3,ASSSPGDRADTQY
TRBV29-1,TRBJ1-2,SAGQESYGYT
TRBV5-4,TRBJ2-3,ASSLAGPFTDTQY
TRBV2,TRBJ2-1,ATLLRENEQF